A selection of T cell receptor beta chains follows, all from one sample in a study of T cells in Graves' hyperthyroidism and ophthalmopathy. A single record per CDR3 protein comes from TCRdb applying MiXCR to the multiplex PCR reads. The table includes approximately 520,000 distinct CDR3 sequences, around 20% detected once. Sequenced sample: blood. These receptors were obtained from a man aged 18-30 years with Graves' hyperthyroidism. Each CDR3 is given with its conserved first and last residue. The order of the fields is J gene, V gene, CDR3 protein.

>TRBJ1-2|TRBV4-1
CASSRPAEGYTF
>TRBJ1-1|TRBV10-3
CAISSRSRALNTEAFF
>TRBJ1-2|TRBV6-5
CASSSNINGYTF
>TRBJ1-2|TRBV28
CASSFGTSSFGGYTF
>TRBJ1-2|TRBV27
CASSFWRYYGYTF
>TRBJ1-2|TRBV28
CASSFGALGGYTF
>TRBJ2-2|TRBV9
CASSVGSGMVGELFF
>TRBJ2-5|TRBV2
CASSEGQVAPGTQYF
>TRBJ1-2|TRBV5-6
CASSFGRAYGYTF
>TRBJ1-2|TRBV12-3/TRBV12-4
CASSSTTAGGGGYGYTF
>TRBJ2-5|TRBV6-5
CASTDRGGGETQYF
>TRBJ2-5|TRBV2
CASSEGWLAFQETQYF
>TRBJ1-2|TRBV12-3/TRBV12-4
CASSFQVYYGYTF
>TRBJ1-2|TRBV28
CASSSWGVPGQGFTF
>TRBJ2-5|TRBV5-1
CASSLRGEQYQETQYF
>TRBJ2-5|TRBV20-1
CSASTQAGAETQYF
>TRBJ2-5|TRBV6-2/TRBV6-3
CASSYGQSNQETQYF